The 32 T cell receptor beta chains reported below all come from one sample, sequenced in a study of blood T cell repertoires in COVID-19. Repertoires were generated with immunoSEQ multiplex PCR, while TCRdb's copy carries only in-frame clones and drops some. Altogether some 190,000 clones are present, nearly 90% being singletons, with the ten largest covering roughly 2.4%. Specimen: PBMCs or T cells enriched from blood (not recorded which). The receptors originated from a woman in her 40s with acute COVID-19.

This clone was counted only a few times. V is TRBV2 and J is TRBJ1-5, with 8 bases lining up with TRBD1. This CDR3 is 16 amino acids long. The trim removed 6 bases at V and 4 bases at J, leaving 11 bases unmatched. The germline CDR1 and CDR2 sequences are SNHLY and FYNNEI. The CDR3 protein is CASRRPGQAENQPQHF. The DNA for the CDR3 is TGTGCCAGCAGGCGTCCGGGACAGGCCGAGAATCAGCCCCAGCATTTT.

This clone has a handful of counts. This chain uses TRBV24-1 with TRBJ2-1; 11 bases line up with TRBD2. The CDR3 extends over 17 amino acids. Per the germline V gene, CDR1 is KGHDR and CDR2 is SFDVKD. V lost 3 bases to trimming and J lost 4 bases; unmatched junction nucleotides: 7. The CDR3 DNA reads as TGTGCCACCAGTGATACCGCGGCTAGCGGGAGGTACAATGAGCAGTTCTTC. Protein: CATSDTAASGRYNEQFF.

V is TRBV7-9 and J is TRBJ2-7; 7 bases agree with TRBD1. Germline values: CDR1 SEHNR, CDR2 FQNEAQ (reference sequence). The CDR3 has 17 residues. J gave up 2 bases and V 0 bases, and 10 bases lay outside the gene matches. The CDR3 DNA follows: TGTGCCAGCAGCTTAGCGGCCGGGACAGAAGCGACCTACGAGCAGTACTTC. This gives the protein CASSLAAGTEATYEQYF.

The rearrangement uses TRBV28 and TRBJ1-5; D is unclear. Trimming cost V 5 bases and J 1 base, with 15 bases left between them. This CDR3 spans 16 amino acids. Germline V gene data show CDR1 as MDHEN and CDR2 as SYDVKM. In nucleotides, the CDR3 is TGTGCCAGCAGTGGTTCGGGGTTTCGCAGCAATCAGCCCCAGCATTTT. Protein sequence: CASSGSGFRSNQPQHF.

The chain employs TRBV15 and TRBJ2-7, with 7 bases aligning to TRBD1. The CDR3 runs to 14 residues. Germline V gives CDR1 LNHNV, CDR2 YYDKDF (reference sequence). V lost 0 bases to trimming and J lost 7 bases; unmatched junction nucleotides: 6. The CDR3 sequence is CATSRDKGAGEQYF. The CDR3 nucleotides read TGTGCCACCAGCAGAGATAAGGGGGCAGGGGAGCAGTACTTC.

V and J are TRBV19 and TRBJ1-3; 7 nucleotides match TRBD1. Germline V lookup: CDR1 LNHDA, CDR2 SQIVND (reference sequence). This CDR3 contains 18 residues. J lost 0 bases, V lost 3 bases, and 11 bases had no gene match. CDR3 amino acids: CASSIRGIPTHSGNTIYF. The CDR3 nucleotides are TGTGCCAGTAGTATCAGGGGGATTCCTACGCACTCTGGAAACACCATATATTTT.

CDR3 loop: CASSKTPNTEAFF. The CDR3 DNA is TGTGCCAGTAGTAAGACTCCGAACACTGAAGCTTTCTTT. The chain links TRBV19 to TRBJ1-1; D is unclear. The length of the CDR3 is 13 residues. V lost 4 bases, J lost 1 base, and 7 bases lay in between. Germline V gives CDR1 LNHDA, CDR2 SQIVND (reference sequence). Full variable domain (missing parts from reference TRBV19 and TRBJ1-1): DGGITQSPKYLFRKEGQNVTLSCEQNLNHDAMYWYRQDPGQGLRLIYYSQIVNDFQKGDIAEGYSVSREKKESFPLTVTSAQKNPTAFYLCASSKTPNTEAFFGQGTRLTVV.

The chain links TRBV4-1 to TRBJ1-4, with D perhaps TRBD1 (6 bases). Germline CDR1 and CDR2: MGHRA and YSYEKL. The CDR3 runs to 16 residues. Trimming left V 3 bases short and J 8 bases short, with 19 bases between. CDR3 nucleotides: TGCGCCAGCAGCCAGACCGGCGAACAGGGAGACGAAAAACTGTTTTTT. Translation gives CASSQTGEQGDEKLFF.

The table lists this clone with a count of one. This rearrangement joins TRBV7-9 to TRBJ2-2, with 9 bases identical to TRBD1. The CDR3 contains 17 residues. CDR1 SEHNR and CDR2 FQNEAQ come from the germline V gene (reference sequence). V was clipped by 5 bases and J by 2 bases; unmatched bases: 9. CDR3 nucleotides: TGTGCCAGCAGCCCCCTAGGGACAGGGAAAAACACCGGGGAGCTGTTTTTT. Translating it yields CASSPLGTGKNTGELFF.

The CDR3 reads CATSDFGGNGYTF. In nucleotides, the CDR3 is TGTGCCACCAGTGATTTCGGAGGGAATGGCTACACCTTC. V and J are TRBV24-1 and TRBJ1-2; D gene ambiguous. The germline V gene encodes CDR1 KGHDR and CDR2 SFDVKD. V lost 1 base, J lost 6 bases, and 8 bases lay in between. The CDR3 length is 13 residues.

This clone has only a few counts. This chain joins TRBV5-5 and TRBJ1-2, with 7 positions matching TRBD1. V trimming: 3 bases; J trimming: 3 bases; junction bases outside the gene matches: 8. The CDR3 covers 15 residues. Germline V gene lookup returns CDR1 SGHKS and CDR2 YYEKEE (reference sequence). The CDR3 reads CASSSSGTAYYGYTF. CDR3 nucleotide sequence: TGTGCCAGCAGCTCCTCCGGGACAGCTTACTATGGCTACACCTTC.

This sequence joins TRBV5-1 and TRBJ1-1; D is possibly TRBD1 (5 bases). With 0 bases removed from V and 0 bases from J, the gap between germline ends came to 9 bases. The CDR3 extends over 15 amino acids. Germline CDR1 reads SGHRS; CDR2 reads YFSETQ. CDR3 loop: CASSLVQGLNTEAFF. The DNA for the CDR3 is TGCGCCAGCAGCTTGGTTCAGGGTTTGAACACTGAAGCTTTCTTT. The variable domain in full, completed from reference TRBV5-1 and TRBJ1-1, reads KAGVTQTPRYLIKTRGQQVTLSCSPISGHRSVSWYQQTPGQGLQFLFEYFSETQRNKGNFPGRFSGRQFSNSRSEMNVSTLELGDSALYLCASSLVQGLNTEAFFGQGTRLTVV.

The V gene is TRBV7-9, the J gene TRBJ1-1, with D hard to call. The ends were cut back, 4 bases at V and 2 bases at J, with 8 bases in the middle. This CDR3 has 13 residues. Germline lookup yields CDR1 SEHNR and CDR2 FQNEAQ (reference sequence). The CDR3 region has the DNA TGTGCCAGCAGCTCGGGAGGTAACACTGAAGCTTTCTTT. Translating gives CASSSGGNTEAFF.

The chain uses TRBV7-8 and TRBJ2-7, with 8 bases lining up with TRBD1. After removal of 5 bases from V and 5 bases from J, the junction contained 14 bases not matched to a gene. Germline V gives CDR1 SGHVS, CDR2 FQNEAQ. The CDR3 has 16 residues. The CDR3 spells CASSPTGGQIVHEQYF. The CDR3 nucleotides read TGTGCCAGCAGCCCCACAGGGGGACAGATTGTCCACGAGCAGTACTTC.

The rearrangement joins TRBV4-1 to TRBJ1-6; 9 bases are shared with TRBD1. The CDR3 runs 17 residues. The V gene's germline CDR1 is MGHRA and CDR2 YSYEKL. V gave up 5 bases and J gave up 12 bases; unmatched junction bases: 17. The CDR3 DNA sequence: TGCGCCAGCAGCAGGTATATTGCCGGACAGGGGAATATACCCCTCCACTTT. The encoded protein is CASSRYIAGQGNIPLHF.

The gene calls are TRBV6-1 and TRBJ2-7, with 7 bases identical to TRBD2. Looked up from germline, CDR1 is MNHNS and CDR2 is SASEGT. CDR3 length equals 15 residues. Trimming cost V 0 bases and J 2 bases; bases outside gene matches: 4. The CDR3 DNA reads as TGTGCCAGCAGTGAAGCGGGGGGGATAGCCTACGAGCAGTACTTC. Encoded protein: CASSEAGGIAYEQYF.

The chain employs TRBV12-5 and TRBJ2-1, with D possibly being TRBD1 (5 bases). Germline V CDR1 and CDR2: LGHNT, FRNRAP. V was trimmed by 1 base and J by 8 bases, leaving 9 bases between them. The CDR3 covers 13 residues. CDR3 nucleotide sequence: TGTGCTAGTGGTTTGGCACAGGTGGATGAGCAGTTCTTC. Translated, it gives CASGLAQVDEQFF. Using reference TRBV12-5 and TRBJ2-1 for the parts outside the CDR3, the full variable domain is DARVTQTPRHKVTEMGQEVTMRCQPILGHNTVFWYRQTMMQGLELLAYFRNRAPLDDSGMPKDRFSAEMPDATLATLKIQPSEPRDSAVYFCASGLAQVDEQFFGPGTRLTVL.

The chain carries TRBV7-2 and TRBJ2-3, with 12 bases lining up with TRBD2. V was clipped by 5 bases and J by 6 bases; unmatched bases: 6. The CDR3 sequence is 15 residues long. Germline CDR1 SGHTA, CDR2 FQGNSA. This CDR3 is CASSPTSGSLDTQYF. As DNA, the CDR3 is TGTGCCAGCAGCCCGACTAGCGGGAGTCTTGATACGCAGTATTTT.

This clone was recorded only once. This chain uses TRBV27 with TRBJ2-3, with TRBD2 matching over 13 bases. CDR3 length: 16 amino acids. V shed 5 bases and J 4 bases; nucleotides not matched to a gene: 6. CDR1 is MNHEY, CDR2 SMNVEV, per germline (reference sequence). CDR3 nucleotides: TGTGCCAGCAGTACCCCGACTAGCGGGAGGTCAGATACGCAGTATTTT. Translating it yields CASSTPTSGRSDTQYF.

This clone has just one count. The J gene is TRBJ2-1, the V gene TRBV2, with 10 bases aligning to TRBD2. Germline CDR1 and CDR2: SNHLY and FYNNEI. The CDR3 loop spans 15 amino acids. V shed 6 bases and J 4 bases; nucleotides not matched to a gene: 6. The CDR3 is CASRGGTSAYNEQFF. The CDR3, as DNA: TGTGCCAGCAGGGGAGGGACTAGCGCATACAATGAGCAGTTCTTC.

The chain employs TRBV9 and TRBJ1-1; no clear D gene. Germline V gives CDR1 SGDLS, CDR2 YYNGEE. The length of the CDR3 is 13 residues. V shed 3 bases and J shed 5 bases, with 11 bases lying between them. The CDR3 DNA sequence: TGTGCCAGCAGCGAGACGGCGAGGACTGAAGCTTTCTTT. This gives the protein CASSETARTEAFF. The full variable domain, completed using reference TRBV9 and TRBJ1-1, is DSGVTQTPKHLITATGQRVTLRCSPRSGDLSVYWYQQSLDQGLQFLIQYYNGEERAKGNILERFSAQQFPDLHSELNLSSLELGDSALYFCASSETARTEAFFGQGTRLTVV.

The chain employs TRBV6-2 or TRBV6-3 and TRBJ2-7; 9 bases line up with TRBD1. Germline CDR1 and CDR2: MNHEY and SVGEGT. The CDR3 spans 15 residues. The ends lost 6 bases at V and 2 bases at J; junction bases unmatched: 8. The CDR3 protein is CASSPGTGWAYEQYF. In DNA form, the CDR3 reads TGTGCCAGCAGCCCCGGGACAGGGTGGGCCTACGAGCAGTACTTC.

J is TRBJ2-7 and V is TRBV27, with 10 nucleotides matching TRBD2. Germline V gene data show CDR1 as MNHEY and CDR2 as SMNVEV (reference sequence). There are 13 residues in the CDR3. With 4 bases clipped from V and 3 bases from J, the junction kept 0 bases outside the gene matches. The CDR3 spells CASSSSGSYEQYF. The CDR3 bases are TGTGCCAGCAGTTCTAGCGGGAGCTACGAGCAGTACTTC.

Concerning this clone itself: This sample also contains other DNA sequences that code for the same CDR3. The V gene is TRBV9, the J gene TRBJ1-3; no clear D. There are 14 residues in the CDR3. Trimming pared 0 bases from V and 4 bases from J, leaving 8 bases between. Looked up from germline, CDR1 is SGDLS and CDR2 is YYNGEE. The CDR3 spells CASSVGGPGNTIYF. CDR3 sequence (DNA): TGTGCCAGCAGCGTAGGCGGTCCCGGAAACACCATATATTTT.

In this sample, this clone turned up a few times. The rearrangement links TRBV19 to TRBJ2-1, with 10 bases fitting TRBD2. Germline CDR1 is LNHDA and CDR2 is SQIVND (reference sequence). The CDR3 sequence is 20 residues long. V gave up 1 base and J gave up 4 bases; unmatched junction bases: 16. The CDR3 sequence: CASSIGVVTSGPTRYNEQFF. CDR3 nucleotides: TGTGCCAGTAGTATAGGAGTTGTGACTAGCGGGCCTACGAGGTACAATGAGCAGTTCTTC.

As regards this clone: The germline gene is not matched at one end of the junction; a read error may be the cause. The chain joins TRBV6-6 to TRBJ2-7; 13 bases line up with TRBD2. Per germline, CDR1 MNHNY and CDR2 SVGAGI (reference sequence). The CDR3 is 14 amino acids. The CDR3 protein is CAGSTSGGAYEQYF. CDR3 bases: TGTGCCGGCAGTACTAGCGGGGGGGCCTACGAGCAGTACTTC.

The chain's CDR3 is CASSSGPGGQPQHF. The CDR3 DNA reads TGTGCCAGCAGCTCGGGACCGGGGGGCCAGCCCCAGCATTTT. The rearrangement links TRBV11-2 to TRBJ1-5; D is perhaps TRBD1 (6 bases). Trimming shortened V by 4 bases and J by 7 bases, and 14 bases separated the two germline ends. Germline V CDR1 and CDR2: SGHAT, FQNNGV. There are 14 residues in the CDR3.

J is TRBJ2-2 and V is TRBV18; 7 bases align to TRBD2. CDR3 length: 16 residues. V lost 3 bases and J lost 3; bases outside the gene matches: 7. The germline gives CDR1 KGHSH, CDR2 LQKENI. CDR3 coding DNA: TGTGCCAGCTCACCTAGGCGGGAGAGGTACACCGGGGAGCTGTTTTTT. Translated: CASSPRRERYTGELFF.

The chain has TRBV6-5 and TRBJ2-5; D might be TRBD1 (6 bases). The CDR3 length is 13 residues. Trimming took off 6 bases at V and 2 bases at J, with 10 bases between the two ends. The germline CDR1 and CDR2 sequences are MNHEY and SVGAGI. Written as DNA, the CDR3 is TGTGCCAGCAGCCGACAGGTACAAGAGACCCAGTACTTC. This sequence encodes CASSRQVQETQYF.

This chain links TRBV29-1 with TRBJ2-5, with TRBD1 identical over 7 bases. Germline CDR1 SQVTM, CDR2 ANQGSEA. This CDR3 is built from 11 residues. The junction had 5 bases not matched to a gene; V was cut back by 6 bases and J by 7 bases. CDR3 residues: CSVDREMTQYF. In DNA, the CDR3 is TGCAGCGTAGACAGGGAAATGACCCAGTACTTC. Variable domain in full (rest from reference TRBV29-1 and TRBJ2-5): SAVISQKPSRDICQRGTSLTIQCQVDSQVTMMFWYRQQPGQSLTLIATANQGSEATYESGFVIDKFPISRPNLTFSTLTVSNMSPEDSSIYLCSVDREMTQYFGPGTRLLVL.

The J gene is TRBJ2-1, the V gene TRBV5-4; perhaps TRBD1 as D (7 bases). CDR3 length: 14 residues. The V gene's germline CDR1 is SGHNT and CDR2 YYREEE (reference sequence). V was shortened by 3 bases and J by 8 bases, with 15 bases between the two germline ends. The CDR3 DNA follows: TGTGCCAGCAGCTGGAGGGGGCGCAGCGATGAGCAGTTCTTC. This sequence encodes CASSWRGRSDEQFF.

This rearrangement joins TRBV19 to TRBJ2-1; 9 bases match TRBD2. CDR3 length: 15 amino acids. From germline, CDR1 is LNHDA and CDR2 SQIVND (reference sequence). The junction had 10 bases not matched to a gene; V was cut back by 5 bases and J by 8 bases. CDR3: CASSDRPSGEDEQFF. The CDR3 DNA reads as TGTGCCAGTAGTGATCGGCCTAGCGGGGAGGATGAGCAGTTCTTC.